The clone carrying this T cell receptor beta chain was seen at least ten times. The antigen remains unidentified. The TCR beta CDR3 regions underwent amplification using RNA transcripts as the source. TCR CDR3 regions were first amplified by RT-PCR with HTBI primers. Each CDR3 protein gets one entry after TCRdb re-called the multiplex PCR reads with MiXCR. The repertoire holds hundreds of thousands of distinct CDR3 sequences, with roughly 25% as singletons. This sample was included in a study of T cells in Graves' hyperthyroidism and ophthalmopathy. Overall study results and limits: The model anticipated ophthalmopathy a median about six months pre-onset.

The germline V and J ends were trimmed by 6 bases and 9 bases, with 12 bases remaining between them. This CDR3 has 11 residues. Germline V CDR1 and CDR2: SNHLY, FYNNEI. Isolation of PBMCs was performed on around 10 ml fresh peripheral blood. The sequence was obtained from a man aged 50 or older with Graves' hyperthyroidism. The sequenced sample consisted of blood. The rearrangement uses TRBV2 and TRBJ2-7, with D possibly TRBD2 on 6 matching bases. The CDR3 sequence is CASSGTFVQYF. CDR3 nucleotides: TGTGCCAGCAGCGGGACTTTCGTGCAGTACTTC.